Shown below are 14 T cell receptor beta chains from a single sample sequenced in a study of cytomegalovirus exposure and HLA in healthy donors. Vbeta (60) and Jbeta (13) primers were used in the PCR. The method was immunoSEQ multiplex PCR; TCRdb's version includes in-frame clones alone and lacks a portion of them. This table has 95,000 to 100,000 clones, roughly 80% appearing once. Specimen: PBMCs. These receptors came from a man aged 35-49 years in good health and CMV-seronegative.

This sequence joins TRBV19 and TRBJ1-2, with D perhaps TRBD1 (5 bases). In germline, CDR1 is LNHDA, CDR2 SQIVND (reference sequence). The CDR3 has 15 amino acids. With 3 bases removed from V and 5 bases from J, the gap between germline ends came to 16 bases. This CDR3 reads CASSIGSGKGYGYTF. The CDR3 DNA reads as TGTGCCAGTAGTATTGGATCAGGGAAGGGATATGGCTACACCTTC. Variable domain in full (rest from reference TRBV19 and TRBJ1-2): DGGITQSPKYLFRKEGQNVTLSCEQNLNHDAMYWYRQDPGQGLRLIYYSQIVNDFQKGDIAEGYSVSREKKESFPLTVTSAQKNPTAFYLCASSIGSGKGYGYTFGSGTRLTVV.

The chain recombines TRBV2 with TRBJ2-7, with 9 bases matching TRBD1. V lost 7 bases to trimming and J lost 6 bases; unmatched junction nucleotides: 4. CDR3 length: 12 residues. In germline, CDR1 is SNHLY, CDR2 FYNNEI. The CDR3 spells CASNKDRGEQYF. CDR3 coding DNA: TGTGCCAGCAACAAGGACAGGGGCGAGCAGTACTTC.

The chain has TRBV19 and TRBJ1-1; D is ambiguous. Germline-derived CDR1 and CDR2 are LNHDA and SQIVND (reference sequence). The CDR3 covers 13 residues. V shed 2 bases and J shed 5 bases, with 9 bases lying between them. The CDR3 reads CASSISTRTEAFF. DNA of the CDR3: TGTGCCAGTAGTATAAGCACGAGGACTGAAGCTTTCTTT.

The chain has TRBV29-1 and TRBJ1-1; maybe TRBD1 (5 bases). V lost 7 bases, J lost 4 bases, and 16 bases lay in between. The CDR3 spans 13 residues. Germline V CDR1 and CDR2: SQVTM, ANQGSEA. CDR3 residues: CSASRQGGTEAFF. The CDR3 DNA follows: TGCAGCGCCTCACGGCAGGGAGGCACTGAAGCTTTCTTT.

This clone appeared a single time. The J gene is TRBJ2-3, the V gene TRBV7-2, with D unclear. V lost 4 bases and J lost 4, with 12 bases in between. CDR3 length equals 14 residues. CDR1 is SGHTA, CDR2 FQGNSA, per germline. The CDR3 sequence: CASSSSLVPDTQYF. CDR3 nucleotides: TGTGCCAGCAGCTCCTCTCTAGTGCCAGATACGCAGTATTTT.

The chain recombines TRBV6-5 with TRBJ1-1, with D unclear. Trimming left V 4 bases short and J 4 bases short, with 7 bases between. CDR3 size: 12 residues. Germline CDR1 and CDR2: MNHEY and SVGAGI. CDR3 region: CASSSLATEAFF. CDR3 nucleotides: TGTGCCAGCAGTTCGCTGGCCACTGAAGCTTTCTTT.

V usage is TRBV15 and J usage is TRBJ1-2; TRBD1 matches at 7 bases. Germline V lookup: CDR1 LNHNV, CDR2 YYDKDF (reference sequence). The CDR3 runs 14 residues. V dropped 0 bases and J dropped 7; count of bases not matched to a gene: 5. CDR3 sequence reads: CATSRDKGASGYTF. The CDR3 coding sequence is TGTGCCACCAGCAGAGATAAGGGGGCGAGTGGCTACACCTTC.

V is TRBV27 and J is TRBJ2-2, with a possible D match to TRBD1 (5 bases). The V end was cut by 3 bases, the J end by 7 bases, with 6 bases between. The CDR3 contains 12 residues. CDR1 is MNHEY, CDR2 SMNVEV, per germline (reference sequence). CDR3 sequence (DNA): TGTGCCAGCAGTTTTAGGGGCGGGGAGCTGTTTTTT. Translating it yields CASSFRGGELFF.

The chain has TRBV5-5 and TRBJ1-2; 11 positions agree with TRBD1. Trimming removed 0 bases from V and 6 bases from J; junction bases left unmatched: 10. The germline V gene has CDR1 SGHKS and CDR2 YYEKEE (reference sequence). The CDR3 is made up of 17 amino acids. The CDR3 protein is CASSLEAWTGGTDGYTF. The CDR3, as DNA: TGTGCCAGCAGCTTGGAAGCTTGGACAGGGGGCACGGATGGCTACACCTTC. Full variable domain (missing parts from reference TRBV5-5 and TRBJ1-2): DAGVTQSPTHLIKTRGQQVTLRCSPISGHKSVSWYQQVLGQGPQFIFQYYEKEERGRGNFPDRFSARQFPNYSSELNVNALLLGDSALYLCASSLEAWTGGTDGYTFGSGTRLTVV.

This sequence joins TRBV7-9 and TRBJ1-3; weak D call: TRBD1 (6 bases). Germline V CDR1 and CDR2: SEHNR, FQNEAQ (reference sequence). V dropped 4 bases and J dropped 2 bases, with 15 bases sitting between them. There are 16 residues in the CDR3. The CDR3 protein is CASSYAEQGTGNTIYF. The DNA of the CDR3 is TGTGCCAGCAGCTACGCCGAACAGGGAACTGGAAACACCATATATTTT.

This chain links TRBV7-9 with TRBJ1-4, with D perhaps matching TRBD1 (5 bases). The CDR3 is 14 amino acids. From germline, CDR1 is SEHNR and CDR2 FQNEAQ (reference sequence). V lost 3 bases and J 5 bases, leaving 10 bases between the germline ends. The CDR3 nucleotides are TGTGCCAGCAGCTTCGGGGCGGGAAATGAAAAACTGTTTTTT. It codes for CASSFGAGNEKLFF. The variable domain in full, with the rest retrieved from reference TRBV7-9 and TRBJ1-4, is DTGVSQNPRHKITKRGQNVTFRCDPISEHNRLYWYRQTLGQGPEFLTYFQNEAQLEKSRLLSDRFSAERPKGSFSTLEIQRTEQGDSAMYLCASSFGAGNEKLFFGSGTQLSVL.

This clone was counted a single time. This sequence joins TRBV11-2 and TRBJ1-2; 9 nucleotides align to TRBD1. The CDR3 sequence is 14 residues long. From germline, CDR1 is SGHAT and CDR2 FQNNGV. The V and J ends lost 2 bases and 12 bases, in that order; junction bases with no gene match: 10. CDR3 loop: CASSLTGQGTDDTF. The DNA for the CDR3 is TGTGCCAGCAGCTTAACCGGACAGGGGACGGACGACACCTTC.

This rearrangement joins TRBV7-9 to TRBJ2-1; the match to TRBD1 covers 10 bases. V shed 3 bases and J 8 bases; nucleotides not matched to a gene: 4. Germline V gives CDR1 SEHNR, CDR2 FQNEAQ (reference sequence). The CDR3 loop spans 14 amino acids. For the CDR3, the DNA is TGTGCCAGCAGCTTTGACAGGGGGCCAGATGAGCAGTTCTTC. It codes for CASSFDRGPDEQFF. The full variable domain, with the rest looked up from reference TRBV7-9 and TRBJ2-1, is DTGVSQNPRHKITKRGQNVTFRCDPISEHNRLYWYRQTLGQGPEFLTYFQNEAQLEKSRLLSDRFSAERPKGSFSTLEIQRTEQGDSAMYLCASSFDRGPDEQFFGPGTRLTVL.

On this clone: This sample includes further DNA sequences coding for the same CDR3. The rearrangement joins TRBV11-2 to TRBJ2-2, with a weak D call TRBD1 (5 bases). From germline, CDR1 is SGHAT and CDR2 FQNNGV. The ends were cut back, 0 bases at V and 5 bases at J, with 7 bases in the middle. The CDR3 consists of 14 residues. CDR3 sequence: CASSLEPGTGELFF. CDR3 coding DNA: TGTGCCAGCAGCTTAGAACCAGGGACCGGGGAGCTGTTTTTT. Using reference TRBV11-2 and TRBJ2-2 for the parts outside the CDR3, the full variable domain is EAGVAQSPRYKIIEKRQSVAFWCNPISGHATLYWYQQILGQGPKLLIQFQNNGVVDDSQLPKDRFSAERLKGVDSTLKIQPAKLEDSAVYLCASSLEPGTGELFFGEGSRLTVL.